This T cell receptor (beta chain) appears in the sequencing data of a study of CD8 T cells in ankylosing spondylitis. This clonotype was counted a few times. Its antigen is unidentified. Generation of TCR beta libraries employed quantitative 5'-RACE incorporating molecular barcodes. TCRdb itself ran the 5' RACE reads through MiXCR, one entry per CDR3 protein. The table has 300,000 to 400,000 distinct CDR3 sequences, approximately 20% seen once. Germline V gene lookup returns CDR1 SEHNR and CDR2 FQNEAQ (reference sequence). The CDR3 sequence is 15 residues long. V lost 5 bases, J lost 3 bases, and 8 bases stayed unmatched. Study-wide points: Reportedly, disease-linked clones are significantly enriched in ankylosing spondylitis patients' matched synovial fluid. In ankylosing spondylitis blood, a motif of fewer than 10 highly homologous TCR beta variants appeared characteristic. Within peripheral blood, clones linked to disease were CD8+ and relatively rare.

This chain links TRBV7-9 with TRBJ2-7; TRBD2 aligns across 9 bases. The source is a male donor with ankylosing spondylitis. Sequencing was carried out using blood, either unsorted or a sorted T cell fraction (not recorded which). In nucleotides, the CDR3 is TGTGCCAGCAGCGCACCTAGCGGGATGGGCTACGAGCAGTACTTC. Encoded protein: CASSAPSGMGYEQYF.